Listed here are 26 T cell receptor beta chains from one sample, sequenced in a study of blood T cell repertoires in COVID-19. Assay used: immunoSEQ multiplex PCR; TCRdb lists only in-frame clones, some missing. This repertoire shows some 670,000 clones, around 90% found once; its top ten account for approximately 0.3%. Sequenced sample: peripheral blood. The receptors were gathered from a woman in her late teens or twenties with acute or convalescent COVID-19.

This clone was picked up one time. Other nucleotide sequences in the sample specify the same CDR3. The V call is TRBV5-1, the J call TRBJ1-1, with unresolved D. V was trimmed by 2 bases and J by 0 bases, leaving 8 bases between them. The CDR3 has 14 residues. The V gene's germline CDR1 is SGHRS and CDR2 YFSETQ. CDR3 region: CASSLSVLNTEAFF. DNA of the CDR3: TGCGCCAGCAGCTTATCCGTGTTGAACACTGAAGCTTTCTTT. Complete variable domain (other parts from reference TRBV5-1 and TRBJ1-1): KAGVTQTPRYLIKTRGQQVTLSCSPISGHRSVSWYQQTPGQGLQFLFEYFSETQRNKGNFPGRFSGRQFSNSRSEMNVSTLELGDSALYLCASSLSVLNTEAFFGQGTRLTVV.

This rearrangement joins TRBV5-4 to TRBJ1-2; D may be TRBD1 (5 bases). CDR1 is SGHNT, CDR2 YYREEE, per germline (reference sequence). Trimming took off 1 base at V and 6 bases at J, with 10 bases between the two ends. The CDR3 totals 13 residues. The CDR3 reads CASSLNRGDGYTF. CDR3 sequence (DNA): TGTGCCAGCAGCTTGAATAGGGGTGATGGCTACACCTTC.

This chain's CDR3 is CASSLAGRDGTGRNTEAFF. The CDR3 DNA follows: TGTGCCAGCAGCTTAGCCGGAAGAGACGGGACAGGGAGGAACACTGAAGCTTTCTTT. This rearrangement joins TRBV7-8 to TRBJ1-1; 9 bases match TRBD1. Trimming cost V 0 bases and J 1 base; bases outside gene matches: 12. The germline CDR1 and CDR2 sequences are SGHVS and FQNEAQ. The CDR3 length is 19 residues. Full variable domain (rest looked up from reference TRBV7-8 and TRBJ1-1): GAGVSQSPRYKVAKRGQDVALRCDPISGHVSLFWYQQALGQGPEFLTYFQNEAQLDKSGLPSDRFFAERPEGSVSTLKIQRTQQEDSAVYLCASSLAGRDGTGRNTEAFFGQGTRLTVV.

Details on this clone: The sample has other DNA sequences that encode this CDR3 too. V is TRBV12-3 or TRBV12-4 and J is TRBJ1-5, with a possible D match to TRBD1 (6 bases). V lost 6 bases and J lost 6, with 9 bases in between. The CDR3 has 12 amino acids. This CDR3 reads CASSPGVQPQHF. For the CDR3, the DNA is TGTGCCAGCAGCCCAGGGGTTCAGCCCCAGCATTTT.

This clone came up a few times. The rearrangement joins TRBV9 to TRBJ1-1; D uncertain. Trimming shortened V by 0 bases and J by 2 bases, and 11 bases separated the two germline ends. CDR3 length: 15 amino acids. The V gene's germline CDR1 is SGDLS and CDR2 YYNGEE. Here the CDR3 reads CASSVDGESNTEAFF. The CDR3 DNA follows: TGTGCCAGCAGCGTAGATGGGGAGAGTAACACTGAAGCTTTCTTT.

The V call is TRBV3-1 (or the pseudogene TRBV3-2), the J call TRBJ1-1; D is perhaps TRBD1 (6 bases). There are 15 residues in the CDR3. Trimming shortened V by 0 bases and J by 6 bases, and 14 bases separated the two germline ends. Germline V gene sequence: CDR1 LGHDT, CDR2 YNNKEL (reference sequence). This CDR3 is CASSQESGGPAEAFF. DNA of the CDR3: TGTGCCAGCAGCCAAGAGTCCGGGGGGCCTGCTGAAGCTTTCTTT.

This clone was recorded only once. The CDR3 coding sequence is TGTGCCAGCAGCTGGGGGGACAGGGGTGATGGCTACACCTTC. Translated: CASSWGDRGDGYTF. The chain uses TRBV5-6 and TRBJ1-2, with TRBD1 matching over 10 bases. The CDR3 totals 14 residues. Germline V gene sequence: CDR1 SGHDT, CDR2 YYEEEE. The junction had 5 bases not matched to a gene; V was cut back by 3 bases and J by 6 bases.

The chain combines TRBV6-5 with TRBJ1-2, with a weak D call TRBD1 (5 bases). This CDR3 region has 13 residues. Trimming took off 0 bases at V and 8 bases at J, with 10 bases between the two ends. Per the germline V gene, CDR1 is MNHEY and CDR2 is SVGAGI. CDR3 loop: CASSYSRVLGYTF. DNA of the CDR3: TGTGCCAGCAGTTACTCCAGGGTCCTGGGCTACACCTTC.

Here the CDR3 reads CASSLQGGSPLHF. In DNA form, the CDR3 reads TGTGCCAGCAGTTTACAGGGGGGTTCACCCCTCCACTTT. The chain employs TRBV12-3 or TRBV12-4 and TRBJ1-6; the match to TRBD1 covers 7 bases. After removal of 2 bases from V and 9 bases from J, the junction contained 1 base not matched to a gene. The CDR3 is 13 amino acids.

The chain couples TRBV29-1 to TRBJ1-1; unclear D gene. Germline V gene sequence: CDR1 SQVTM, CDR2 ANQGSEA. The CDR3 runs to 13 residues. Deletions cut 4 bases from V and 1 base from J, with 10 bases between. The CDR3 region has the DNA TGCAGCGTTGGGGCAAACAGGAACACTGAAGCTTTCTTT. Protein sequence: CSVGANRNTEAFF.

The genes are TRBV7-6 and TRBJ1-6, with TRBD1 as a possible D gene (5 bases). V gave up 4 bases and J gave up 4 bases, with 11 bases separating them. The CDR3 consists of 15 residues. CDR1 and CDR2 from the germline V gene are SGHVS and FNYEAQ. CDR3 protein: CASSSRQKYNSPLHF. The CDR3 DNA is TGTGCCAGCAGCTCTAGACAGAAATATAATTCACCCCTCCACTTT.

The chain couples TRBV5-1 to TRBJ2-7, with D perhaps TRBD1 (6 bases). V shed 3 bases and J shed 0 bases, with 13 bases lying between them. The CDR3 extends over 15 amino acids. Germline V gives CDR1 SGHRS, CDR2 YFSETQ. CDR3 protein: CASSWIDRSSYEQYF. CDR3 sequence (DNA): TGCGCCAGCAGCTGGATAGACAGGTCCTCCTACGAGCAGTACTTC.

This clone was found once. The chain is built from TRBV11-2 and TRBJ1-2; D remains ambiguous. CDR3 size: 13 residues. Germline lookup yields CDR1 SGHAT and CDR2 FQNNGV. Trimming removed 2 bases from V and 12 bases from J, with 16 bases in between. The CDR3 DNA is TGTGCCAGCAGCTTAATAAGACAAGGAAAGCACACCTTC. It translates to CASSLIRQGKHTF.

The V gene is TRBV19, the J gene TRBJ1-2; 9 nucleotides line up with TRBD1. V shed 5 bases and J 7 bases; nucleotides not matched to a gene: 14. CDR1 and CDR2 (germline): LNHDA, SQIVND (reference sequence). This CDR3 contains 16 residues. The CDR3 nucleotides are TGTGCCAGTAGTGTCTCGTGGGACAGGGTCTCTGGTGGCTACACCTTC. Its protein product is CASSVSWDRVSGGYTF.

The V gene is TRBV9, the J gene TRBJ1-1, with 9 nucleotides matching TRBD1. The CDR3 loop spans 14 amino acids. V shed 4 bases and J 3 bases; nucleotides not matched to a gene: 4. Looked up from germline, CDR1 is SGDLS and CDR2 is YYNGEE. The CDR3 DNA is TGTGCCAGCAGCACGGGACAGGGTGACACTGAAGCTTTCTTT. It translates to CASSTGQGDTEAFF.

CDR3 coding DNA: TGTGCCAGCAGGACCTCCGGGACAGGAGGGGAAAAACTGTTTTTT. Protein sequence: CASRTSGTGGEKLFF. This chain links TRBV6-5 with TRBJ1-4, with 8 bases identical to TRBD1. Germline V gene lookup returns CDR1 MNHEY and CDR2 SVGAGI. This CDR3 spans 15 amino acids. Trimming cost V 6 bases and J 8 bases; bases outside gene matches: 11.

The genes are TRBV19 and TRBJ1-2, with 11 nucleotides matching TRBD1. Germline loops: CDR1 LNHDA, CDR2 SQIVND (reference sequence). With 7 bases clipped from V and 8 bases from J, the junction kept 18 bases outside the gene matches. This CDR3 region has 17 residues. CDR3 coding DNA: TGTGCCAGTATCATCCGAGGACAGGGGGCAACAACTAGAGGCTACACCTTC. Translated, it gives CASIIRGQGATTRGYTF.

The chain has TRBV6-5 and TRBJ1-6, with D unclear. V was clipped by 2 bases and J by 6 bases, with 11 bases between them. The CDR3 extends over 15 amino acids. The germline V gene has CDR1 MNHEY and CDR2 SVGAGI. The CDR3 reads CASSYGPPLNSPLHF. CDR3 in DNA: TGTGCCAGCAGTTACGGGCCGCCGCTTAATTCACCCCTCCACTTT.

This chain joins TRBV10-3 and TRBJ1-2; D may be TRBD1 (5 bases). Trimming took 7 bases from V and 7 from J, leaving 16 bases between them. The CDR3 runs to 13 residues. The germline CDR1 and CDR2 sequences are ENHRY and SYGVKD. The CDR3 is CAITETGQGGYTF. The CDR3 nucleotides are TGTGCCATCACCGAGACCGGACAAGGTGGCTACACCTTC.

This rearrangement joins TRBV9 to TRBJ2-1; weak D call: TRBD1 (6 bases). Trimming shortened V by 3 bases and J by 1 base, and 11 bases separated the two germline ends. The CDR3 runs to 15 residues. Germline V gene sequence: CDR1 SGDLS, CDR2 YYNGEE. The DNA for the CDR3 is TGTGCCAGCAGCGCGTCCGGGACATCCTACAATGAGCAGTTCTTC. Translating it yields CASSASGTSYNEQFF.

The chain joins TRBV5-1 to TRBJ1-4; the D is unclear. The CDR3 sequence is 15 residues long. Germline lookup yields CDR1 SGHRS and CDR2 YFSETQ. The ends were cut back, 4 bases at V and 0 bases at J, with 10 bases in the middle. The CDR3 region has the DNA TGCGCCAGCAGCAGTCGGGGTGCAACTAATGAAAAACTGTTTTTT. This gives the protein CASSSRGATNEKLFF.

The J gene is TRBJ1-1, the V gene TRBV12-3 or TRBV12-4, with 9 nucleotides matching TRBD1. This CDR3 region has 12 residues. V trimming: 8 bases; J trimming: 4 bases; junction bases outside the gene matches: 2. The CDR3: CASGQGPTEAFF. CDR3 nucleotides: TGTGCCAGCGGACAGGGGCCCACTGAAGCTTTCTTT.

The V gene is TRBV7-2, the J gene TRBJ2-1; TRBD1 agrees at 8 bases. The CDR3 consists of 15 residues. V lost 4 bases to trimming and J lost 4 bases; unmatched junction nucleotides: 6. Germline lookup yields CDR1 SGHTA and CDR2 FQGNSA. The CDR3 loop reads CASSWQGAVYNEQFF. In DNA form, the CDR3 reads TGTGCCAGCAGCTGGCAGGGGGCGGTTTACAATGAGCAGTTCTTC. Looking up the rest from reference TRBV7-2 and TRBJ2-1 gives the full variable domain: GAGVSQSPSNKVTEKGKDVELRCDPISGHTALYWYRQSLGQGLEFLIYFQGNSAPDKSGLPSDRFSAERTGGSVSTLTIQRTQQEDSAVYLCASSWQGAVYNEQFFGPGTRLTVL.

V is TRBV6-6 and J is TRBJ1-5; a possible D gene is TRBD1 (6 bases). Germline assignment: CDR1 MNHNY and CDR2 SVGAGI (reference sequence). V lost 2 bases and J lost 6, with 11 bases in between. CDR3 length equals 14 residues. The CDR3 loop is CASSYAGVGQPQHF. DNA for the CDR3: TGTGCCAGCAGTTACGCAGGGGTCGGTCAGCCCCAGCATTTT.

This chain joins TRBV6-1 and TRBJ2-7; TRBD2 agrees at 7 bases. From germline, CDR1 is MNHNS and CDR2 SASEGT. The trim removed 1 base at V and 0 bases at J, leaving 0 bases unmatched. The CDR3 has 14 amino acids. CDR3 nucleotides: TGTGCCAGCAGTGAAGGGACTAGCTCCTACGAGCAGTACTTC. Encoded protein: CASSEGTSSYEQYF.

The chain uses TRBV30 and TRBJ1-5; D gene uncertain. This CDR3 spans 16 amino acids. Between the trimmed V and J ends, which lost 5 bases and 2 bases, there was a span of 19 bases. Germline CDR1 and CDR2: GTSNPN and SVGIG (reference sequence). CDR3 amino acids: CAWSPSVARGNQPQHF. The CDR3 coding sequence is TGTGCCTGGTCCCCCAGCGTGGCGCGTGGCAATCAGCCCCAGCATTTT.